Listed below are T cell receptor beta chains from one sample, sequenced in a study of shared clonotypes between healthy human individuals. Measured with immunoSEQ multiplex PCR; TCRdb has only the in-frame clones, and not every one. The sample has approximately 840,000 clones, 95% to 97% seen once. Specimen: naive CD8+ T cells sorted from blood. The receptors shown here come from a young man in good health. Both conserved end residues are part of each CDR3. A D gene is named only where the DNA matches it firmly. A row's size may be missing; if present it is once, few, many or a size class.

d_call	clone_size	v_call	j_call	cdr3_nt	cdr3_aa
-	-	TRBV11-3	TRBJ1-4	TGTGCCAGCAGCACACTCTCCGGGACGGGTGGAGAAAAACTGTTTTTT	CASSTLSGTGGEKLFF
-	-	TRBV9	TRBJ2-5	TGTGCCAGCAGCGTAGAGAGTGGACTGCAAGAGACCCAGTACTTC	CASSVESGLQETQYF
-	few	TRBV12-5	TRBJ2-5	TGTGCTAGTGGTTCACAGGGAGAGACCCAGTACTTC	CASGSQGETQYF
-	-	TRBV5-1	TRBJ2-3	TGCGCCAGCAGCTTGGGGGAGCTTAGGGCAGATACGCAGTATTTT	CASSLGELRADTQYF
-	once	TRBV7-9	TRBJ2-7	TGTGCCAGCAGCTTTTTAAAGGGACCGAGCGAGCAGTACTTC	CASSFLKGPSEQYF
-	-	TRBV6-5	TRBJ2-5	TGTGCCAGCAGTTCCCAACAGGGTCTCCAAGAGACCCAGTACTTC	CASSSQQGLQETQYF
-	-	TRBV9	TRBJ2-2	TGTGCCAGCAGCGTAGAAAACGCCCTCCAGAACACCGGGGAGCTGTTTTTT	CASSVENALQNTGELFF
-	-	TRBV11-2	TRBJ1-2	TGTGCCAGCAGCTTAAAGCAGGGAGCTAACTATGGCTACACCTTC	CASSLKQGANYGYTF
-	-	TRBV7-8	TRBJ2-1	TGTGCCAGCAGCTTAGCGTTGGGCGGGTCAAGCTCCTACAATGAGCAGTTCTTC	CASSLALGGSSSYNEQFF
TRBD1	-	TRBV5-1	TRBJ2-7	TGCGCCAGCAGCTGGACAGGATCCAACGAGCAGTACTTC	CASSWTGSNEQYF
-	-	TRBV2	TRBJ1-1	TGTGCCAGCATGGGCGGTGCTGAAGCTTTCTTT	CASMGGAEAFF
-	-	TRBV7-9	TRBJ2-3	TGTGCCAGCAGCTTATTGAGCGGAGGTCACACAGATACGCAGTATTTT	CASSLLSGGHTDTQYF
-	few	TRBV7-9	TRBJ1-5	TGTGCCAGCAGCTCCCCAGGATTCGATCAGCCCCAGCATTTT	CASSSPGFDQPQHF
-	-	TRBV7-9	TRBJ2-1	TGTGCCAGCAGCTTATCGGGTAGGAGCTCCTACAATGAGCAGTTCTTC	CASSLSGRSSYNEQFF
-	-	TRBV27	TRBJ2-1	TGTGCCAGCAGTTTACTCGCCCTCAATGAGCAGTTCTTC	CASSLLALNEQFF
-	-	TRBV7-9	TRBJ2-7	TGTGCCAGCAGCTTAGTCGGGGACTACGAGCAGTACTTC	CASSLVGDYEQYF
-	-	TRBV2	TRBJ1-5	TGTGCCAGCAGTGGTTTCCGGGCCGGGGAGCCCCAGCATTTT	CASSGFRAGEPQHF
-	once	TRBV28	TRBJ1-4	TGTGCCAGCAGTTTGGGCGGAGAAGAGAATGAAAAACTGTTTTTT	CASSLGGEENEKLFF
-	once	TRBV5-4	TRBJ2-1	TGTGCCAGCAGCTTGAATTCAGCCTACAATGAGCAGTTCTTC	CASSLNSAYNEQFF
TRBD1	-	TRBV29-1	TRBJ1-1	TGCAGCGTTGAAGATTTCGGAAGACAGGGGCCCTTGAACACTGAAGCTTTCTTT	CSVEDFGRQGPLNTEAFF
-	-	TRBV9	TRBJ2-5	TGTGCCAGCAGTATCACAGGGTTGGGTGAGACCCAGTACTTC	CASSITGLGETQYF
-	-	TRBV11-2	TRBJ2-7	TGTGCCAGCAGCTTAGTGTTTAGTCCCACTTACGAGCAGTACTTC	CASSLVFSPTYEQYF
-	-	TRBV21-1	TRBJ2-2	TGTGCCAGCAGCAAATACGGGGTAGCGGGAGGGCAAAACACCGGGGAGCTGTTTTTT	CASSKYGVAGGQNTGELFF
TRBD1	-	TRBV27	TRBJ2-3	TGTGCCATCAGGGACAGGGCCACAGATACGCAGTATTTT	CAIRDRATDTQYF
-	-	TRBV6-1	TRBJ2-7	TGTGCCAGCAGTGATATGGCAAACCCTCTCACCTACGAGCAGTACTTC	CASSDMANPLTYEQYF
-	-	TRBV18	TRBJ2-7	TGTGCCAGCTCATCCCCGGCCGGTCCTACCTACGAGCAGTACTTC	CASSSPAGPTYEQYF
TRBD2	-	TRBV10-3	TRBJ2-1	TGTGCCATCAGTGTCCCCCCCCGAGCGGGAGGGCCAATGAATGAGCAGTTCTTC	CAISVPPRAGGPMNEQFF
-	-	TRBV29-1	TRBJ2-5	TGCAGCGTTGAAGGAGGCGGTGGGAAGTACTTC	CSVEGGGGKYF
-	-	TRBV27	TRBJ2-2	TGTGCCAGCAGCCGCCTAAGCTCCCGCGGGCATACCGGGGAGCTGTTTTTT	CASSRLSSRGHTGELFF
TRBD1	-	TRBV30	TRBJ2-3	TGTGCCTGGAGTGTAGGGCAGGGGGCCGGAGATACGCAGTATTTT	CAWSVGQGAGDTQYF
-	-	TRBV5-7	TRBJ2-3	TGTGCCAGCAGCTTTAGGAAACTAGCCGAATGGGCAGATACGCAGTATTTT	CASSFRKLAEWADTQYF
-	-	TRBV11-2	TRBJ2-5	TGTGCCAGCAGCTTAGCTGAGACCCAGTACTTC	CASSLAETQYF
TRBD1	once	TRBV7-9	TRBJ2-7	TGTGCCAGCTTCGGACAGGGGGGGTACGAGCAGTACTTC	CASFGQGGYEQYF
-	-	TRBV4-3	TRBJ2-3	TGCGCCAGCAGCCAAGTGCAGGGATCTACAGATACGCAGTATTTT	CASSQVQGSTDTQYF
TRBD2	-	TRBV10-2	TRBJ2-1	TGCGCCAGCAGTCCTAGCGGGAGGGACGGAGAGTTCTTC	CASSPSGRDGEFF
TRBD1	-	TRBV18	TRBJ2-7	TGTGCCAGCTCATTACGACAGGGGCCATCCTACGAGCAGTACTTC	CASSLRQGPSYEQYF
-	-	TRBV29-1	TRBJ2-3	TGCAGCGTTGGTGCAGGCACTAGCCTCACAGATACGCAGTATTTT	CSVGAGTSLTDTQYF
-	-	TRBV27	TRBJ2-3	TGTGCCAGCAGTTTGCTAGGTTCGTCAGATACGCAGTATTTT	CASSLLGSSDTQYF
-	once	TRBV14	TRBJ2-3	TGTGCCAGCAGCCCGAGGGGCCTAGTCGCGCAGTATTTT	CASSPRGLVAQYF
TRBD1	-	TRBV9	TRBJ2-1	TGTGCCAGCAGCGTCGGGACAGACTACAATGAGCAGTTCTTC	CASSVGTDYNEQFF
TRBD1	-	TRBV6-1	TRBJ2-7	TGTGCCAGCAGTGAACGGACAGGGGCGACCTACGAGCAGTACTTC	CASSERTGATYEQYF
-	-	TRBV7-9	TRBJ1-5	TGTGCCAGCAGCTTAGAACAGGAGAATCAGCCCCAGCATTTT	CASSLEQENQPQHF
-	-	TRBV4-1	TRBJ2-7	TGCGCCAGCAGCCAAGAATTCACCGTGTCGGTCTACGAGCAGTACTTC	CASSQEFTVSVYEQYF
-	-	TRBV10-3	TRBJ2-2	TGTGCCATCAGTGATAACAGGGCGAACACCGGGGAGCTGTTTTTT	CAISDNRANTGELFF
-	-	TRBV11-2	TRBJ1-4	TGTGCCAGCAGCTTAGATAAGGAGGGGGTTACAACTAATGAAAAACTGTTTTTT	CASSLDKEGVTTNEKLFF
TRBD1	-	TRBV5-1	TRBJ1-1	TGCGCCAGCAGCAGCGGACAGGGGAGGAACACTGAAGCTTTCTTT	CASSSGQGRNTEAFF
-	-	TRBV5-4	TRBJ1-2	TGTGCCAGCAGCTTGCTTGCGGAGTATGGCTACACCTTC	CASSLLAEYGYTF
-	-	TRBV7-9	TRBJ2-2	TGTGCCAGCAGCCACCCGGACCGCAGAGACACCGGGGAGCTGTTTTTT	CASSHPDRRDTGELFF
-	-	TRBV28	TRBJ2-2	TGTGCCAGCAAGGGTTTGCCGGGGACGACGAACACCGGGGAGCTGTTTTTT	CASKGLPGTTNTGELFF
TRBD2	-	TRBV5-4	TRBJ2-1	TGTGCCAGCAGCTTGGGACGAGCGGGAGTACCCAATGAGCAGTTCTTC	CASSLGRAGVPNEQFF
-	-	TRBV27	TRBJ2-2	TGTGCCAGCAGTTTAGGCTTCATCCCCGGGGAGCTGTTTTTT	CASSLGFIPGELFF
TRBD2	-	TRBV13	TRBJ2-5	TGTGCCAGCAGCCCGGGGGGGAGAGAGACCCAGTACTTC	CASSPGGRETQYF
TRBD2	-	TRBV19	TRBJ2-6	TGTGCCAGTAGTGTCCGGACTAGCGGGACCTTCTCTGGGGCCAACGTCCTGACTTTC	CASSVRTSGTFSGANVLTF
-	-	TRBV19	TRBJ2-1	TGTGCCAGTAGTCCGGCTAGCGCCTACAATGAGCAGTTCTTC	CASSPASAYNEQFF
-	-	TRBV25-1	TRBJ2-1	TGTGCCAGCACCCCACCGGACAGTCCTGGGAATGAGCAGTTCTTC	CASTPPDSPGNEQFF